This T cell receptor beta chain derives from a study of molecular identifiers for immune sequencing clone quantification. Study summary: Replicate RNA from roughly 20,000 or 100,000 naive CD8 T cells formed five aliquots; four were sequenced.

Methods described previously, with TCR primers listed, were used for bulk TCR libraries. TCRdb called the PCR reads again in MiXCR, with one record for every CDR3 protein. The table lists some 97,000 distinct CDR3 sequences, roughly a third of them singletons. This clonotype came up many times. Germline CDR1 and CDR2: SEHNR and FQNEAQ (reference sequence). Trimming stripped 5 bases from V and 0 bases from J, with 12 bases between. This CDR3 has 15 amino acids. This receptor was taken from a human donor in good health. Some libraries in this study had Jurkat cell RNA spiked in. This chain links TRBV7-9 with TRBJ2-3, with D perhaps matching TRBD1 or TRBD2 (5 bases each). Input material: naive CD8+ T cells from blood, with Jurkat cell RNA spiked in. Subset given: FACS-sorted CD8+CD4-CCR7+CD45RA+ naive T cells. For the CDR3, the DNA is TGTGCCAGCAGCCGAGGGACCACTAGCACAGATACGCAGTATTTT. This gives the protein CASSRGTTSTDTQYF.